Below, one TCR beta chain is given with its context. One junction end disagrees with the germline gene, perhaps due to a read error. This record belongs to a study of blood T cell repertoires in COVID-19. TCRdb's table, derived via immunoSEQ multiplex PCR, lists solely in-frame clones and lacks some. The sample shows approximately 91,000 clones, about four fifths of them seen only once. This CDR3 has 13 amino acids. CDR1 and CDR2 from the germline V gene are SGHDT and YYEEEE. The sequencing sample was made of peripheral blood. The genes are TRBV5-6 and TRBJ1-1; D is unclear. The receptor was derived from a man in his 70s with acute or convalescent COVID-19. The CDR3 protein is CASSHDGNPEAFF. Here the CDR3 DNA reads TGTGCCAGCAGCCACGACGGGAACCCTGAAGCTTTCTTT.